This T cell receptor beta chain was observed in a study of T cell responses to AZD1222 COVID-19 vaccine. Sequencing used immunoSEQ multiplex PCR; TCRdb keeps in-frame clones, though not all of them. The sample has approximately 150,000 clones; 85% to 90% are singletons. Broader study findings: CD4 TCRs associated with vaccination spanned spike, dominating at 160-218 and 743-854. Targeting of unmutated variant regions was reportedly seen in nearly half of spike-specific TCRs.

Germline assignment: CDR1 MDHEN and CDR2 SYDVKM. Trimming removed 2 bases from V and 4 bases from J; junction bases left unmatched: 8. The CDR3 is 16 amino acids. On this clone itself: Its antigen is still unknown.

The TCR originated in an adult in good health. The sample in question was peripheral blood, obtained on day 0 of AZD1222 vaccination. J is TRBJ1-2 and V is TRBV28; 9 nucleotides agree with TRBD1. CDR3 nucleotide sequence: TGTGCCAGCAGTTTAGGGTCCCGGACAGGGGCCTATGGCTACACCTTC. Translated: CASSLGSRTGAYGYTF.